This T cell receptor (beta chain) was profiled in a study of T cell changes during pregnancy in multiple sclerosis. V gave up 5 bases and J gave up 6 bases; unmatched junction bases: 3. Germline V lookup: CDR1 LNHDA, CDR2 SQIVND (reference sequence). The CDR3 length is 14 residues. TCRdb's copy holds only in-frame clones and misses some; the assay was immunoSEQ multiplex PCR. This table holds 64,000 or so clones, 95% to 97% found once. J is TRBJ2-1 and V is TRBV19, with TRBD2 identical over 11 bases. The receptor was derived from a female donor with multiple sclerosis, enrolled in a pregnancy study. This specimen was CD8+ T cells from peripheral blood mononuclear cells, taken after pregnancy. The CDR3 DNA reads as TGTGCCAGTAGTCCCGGGACTAGCGGCAATGAGCAGTTCTTC. Translating it yields CASSPGTSGNEQFF. Drawing the rest from reference TRBV19 and TRBJ2-1, the complete variable domain is DGGITQSPKYLFRKEGQNVTLSCEQNLNHDAMYWYRQDPGQGLRLIYYSQIVNDFQKGDIAEGYSVSREKKESFPLTVTSAQKNPTAFYLCASSPGTSGNEQFFGPGTRLTVL.